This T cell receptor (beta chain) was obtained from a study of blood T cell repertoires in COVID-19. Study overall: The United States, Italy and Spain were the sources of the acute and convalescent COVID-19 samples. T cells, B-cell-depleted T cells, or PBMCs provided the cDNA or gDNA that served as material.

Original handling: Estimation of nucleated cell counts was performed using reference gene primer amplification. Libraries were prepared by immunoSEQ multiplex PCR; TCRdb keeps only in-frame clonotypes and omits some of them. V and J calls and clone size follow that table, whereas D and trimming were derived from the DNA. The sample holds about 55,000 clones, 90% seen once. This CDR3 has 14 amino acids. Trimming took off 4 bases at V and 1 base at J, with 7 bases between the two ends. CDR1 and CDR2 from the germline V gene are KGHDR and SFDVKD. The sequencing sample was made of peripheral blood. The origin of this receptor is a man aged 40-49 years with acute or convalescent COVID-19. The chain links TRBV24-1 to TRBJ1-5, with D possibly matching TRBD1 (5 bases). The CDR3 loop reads CATSDAGSNQPQHF. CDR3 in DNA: TGTGCCACCAGTGACGCAGGGAGCAATCAGCCCCAGCATTTT.